These 21 T cell receptor beta chains share one sample of origin, sequenced in a study of multiple sclerosis patients with progressive multifocal leukoencephalopathy (dated by TCRdb to between 2018 and 2021). The method was the immunoSEQ multiplex PCR assay. In TCRdb, the immuneACCESS table is reduced to in-frame sequences with V and J assigned. These tables do not hold every clone; where another copy was compared, an unresolved V gene accounts for under half, and the others remain unexplained. This sample gives 30,000 or so clones in total; 75% to 90% of them show up just once. The biggest ten clones account for about 1.5% of the sample. The sample's time point label, in plain terms: before natalizumab initiation. The specimen was PBMCs. Source of these receptors: a human donor with multiple sclerosis.

V usage is TRBV25-1 and J usage is TRBJ1-1; D may be TRBD1 (5 bases). Germline CDR1 reads MGHDK; CDR2 reads SYGVNS. Trimming took 1 base from V and 11 from J, leaving 11 bases between them. The CDR3 sequence is 12 residues long. Written as DNA, the CDR3 is TGTGCCAGCAGTGAATCCGCCTGGGGGGCTTTCTTT. Translated, it gives CASSESAWGAFF.

This clone was counted a single time. The chain has TRBV18 and TRBJ2-6; D possibly matches TRBD1 or TRBD2 (5 bases each). CDR1 and CDR2 (germline): KGHSH, LQKENI. Deletions cut 6 bases from V and 0 bases from J, with 15 bases between. The CDR3 runs 17 residues. The CDR3 is CASSSGTDFSGANVLTF. CDR3 in DNA: TGTGCCAGCTCTTCCGGGACGGACTTCTCTGGGGCCAACGTCCTGACTTTC.

V is TRBV6-5 and J is TRBJ2-7; D unresolved. The CDR3 length is 15 residues. Trimming cost V 3 bases and J 3 bases, with 15 bases left between them. Germline CDR1 MNHEY, CDR2 SVGAGI. CDR3 in DNA: TGTGCCAGCAGTTATGGGCAGGTCCCCGGCTACGAGCAGTACTTC. Protein product: CASSYGQVPGYEQYF.

The chain joins TRBV15 to TRBJ2-2, with TRBD1 identical over 7 bases. V was pared by 5 bases and J by 4 bases, with 4 bases of the junction left unmatched. Germline CDR1 and CDR2: LNHNV and YYDKDF (reference sequence). This CDR3 contains 14 residues. The chain's CDR3 is CATSVAGGTGELFF. CDR3 DNA: TGTGCCACCAGCGTTGCAGGGGGCACCGGGGAGCTGTTTTTT.

This chain connects TRBV19 to TRBJ2-1, with 7 positions matching TRBD1. In germline, CDR1 is LNHDA, CDR2 SQIVND (reference sequence). The CDR3 has 14 residues. V dropped 5 bases and J dropped 2; count of bases not matched to a gene: 3. The CDR3 DNA reads as TGTGCCAGTAGTCAGACAGGGACCTACAATGAGCAGTTCTTC. Residues: CASSQTGTYNEQFF.

The genes are TRBV19 and TRBJ1-2; 7 bases match TRBD1. Germline lookup yields CDR1 LNHDA and CDR2 SQIVND (reference sequence). The J segment lost 4 bases and the V segment lost 1 base, leaving 12 bases of the junction unmatched. The CDR3 has 17 amino acids. CDR3 protein: CASSIVARGEVTYGYTF. Written as DNA, the CDR3 is TGTGCCAGTAGTATAGTGGCCAGGGGGGAGGTCACCTATGGCTACACCTTC.

V and J are TRBV5-1 and TRBJ1-1, with no clear D. V was shortened by 0 bases and J by 2 bases, with 5 bases between the two germline ends. Germline CDR1 is SGHRS and CDR2 is YFSETQ. This CDR3 is built from 13 residues. This CDR3 reads CASSLALNTEAFF. The CDR3 bases are TGCGCCAGCAGCTTGGCGCTAAACACTGAAGCTTTCTTT.

The chain recombines TRBV7-6 with TRBJ2-1; 9 positions agree with TRBD1. CDR3 length: 14 residues. Per the germline V gene, CDR1 is SGHVS and CDR2 is FNYEAQ. V was pared by 1 base and J by 10 bases, with 5 bases of the junction left unmatched. The CDR3 nucleotides are TGTGCCAGCAGCTTAGAACAGGGGGCCCGCGAGCAGTTCTTC. Encoded protein: CASSLEQGAREQFF. The variable domain in full, completed from reference TRBV7-6 and TRBJ2-1, reads GAGVSQSPRYKVTKRGQDVALRCDPISGHVSLYWYRQALGQGPEFLTYFNYEAQQDKSGLPNDRFSAERPEGSISTLTIQRTEQRDSAMYRCASSLEQGAREQFFGPGTRLTVL.

The chain recombines TRBV28 with TRBJ1-5, with D possibly TRBD1 on 6 matching bases. Looked up from germline, CDR1 is MDHEN and CDR2 is SYDVKM. The CDR3 totals 15 residues. V lost 6 bases, J lost 3 bases, and 15 bases lay in between. The CDR3 reads CASRSPQGINQPQHF. CDR3 coding DNA: TGTGCCAGCAGATCCCCCCAGGGGATCAATCAGCCCCAGCATTTT.

This chain uses TRBV28 with TRBJ1-5; D remains unclear. Germline CDR1 is MDHEN and CDR2 is SYDVKM. V lost 4 bases and J lost 5, with 9 bases in between. There are 13 residues in the CDR3. DNA for the CDR3: TGTGCCAGCAGTTCGGGGTGGGATCAGCCCCAGCATTTT. It yields the protein CASSSGWDQPQHF.

This chain links TRBV21-1 with TRBJ2-2. TRBV21-1 is flagged as a pseudogene. CDR3 length: 16 amino acids. CDR3 sequence (DNA): TGTGCCAGCAGCAAAGTGAGAAGGGAGAACACCGGGGAGCTGTTTTTT. Its translation is CASSKVRRENTGELFF.

The gene calls are TRBV5-4 and TRBJ2-1; perhaps TRBD1 as D (6 bases). V gave up 2 bases and J gave up 8 bases, with 11 bases separating them. This CDR3 contains 13 residues. Germline-derived CDR1 and CDR2 are SGHNT and YYREEE (reference sequence). CDR3 nucleotide sequence: TGTGCCAGCAGCTTCTACTCAGGGGATGAGCAGTTCTTC. Protein product: CASSFYSGDEQFF.

The chain carries TRBV10-3 and TRBJ2-1; TRBD2 matches at 10 bases. Germline CDR1 reads ENHRY; CDR2 reads SYGVKD. V shed 8 bases and J 10 bases; nucleotides not matched to a gene: 11. The CDR3 is 14 amino acids. The CDR3 is CAILPAGGISEQFF. The CDR3 bases are TGTGCCATCCTGCCAGCGGGGGGGATTAGCGAGCAGTTCTTC.

The chain joins TRBV2 to TRBJ1-5, with D uncertain. Deletions cut 4 bases from V and 0 bases from J, with 13 bases between. Per germline, CDR1 SNHLY and CDR2 FYNNEI. The CDR3 loop spans 16 amino acids. The CDR3 region has the DNA TGTGCCAGCAGTGCCGGAGGACTCCATAGCAATCAGCCCCAGCATTTT. Its protein is CASSAGGLHSNQPQHF.

This chain connects TRBV6-6 to TRBJ2-1; 8 bases map to TRBD2. The germline gives CDR1 MNHNY, CDR2 SVGAGI (reference sequence). This CDR3 contains 16 residues. V shed 0 bases, J shed 5 bases, and the junction held 6 bases outside the gene matches. The CDR3 here is CASSYSASGRDNEQFF. The DNA of the CDR3 is TGTGCCAGCAGTTACTCGGCTAGCGGGCGAGACAATGAGCAGTTCTTC.

The V and J genes are TRBV5-8 and TRBJ2-7, with D hard to call. V was pared by 0 bases and J by 1 base, with 11 bases between. The CDR3 length is 15 residues. The germline gives CDR1 SGHTS, CDR2 YDEGEE. In nucleotides, the CDR3 is TGTGCCAGCAGCTTGGTCTCGGTGGCTTCCTACGAGCAGTACTTC. Translating gives CASSLVSVASYEQYF.

In nucleotides, the CDR3 is TGTGCCAGCAGTCCTACTAGGGGGAGCAAAAACATTCAGTACTTC. This translates into CASSPTRGSKNIQYF. The chain recombines TRBV14 with TRBJ2-4; D is perhaps TRBD1 (6 bases). Germline V gene lookup returns CDR1 SGHDN and CDR2 FVKESK. V was trimmed by 6 bases and J by 3 bases, leaving 15 bases between them. This CDR3 is 15 amino acids long.

This clone has more than one count but fewer than ten. This chain uses TRBV18 with TRBJ1-1; a possible D gene is TRBD1 (6 bases). The CDR3 totals 14 residues. With 5 bases removed from V and 5 bases from J, the gap between germline ends came to 15 bases. Looked up from germline, CDR1 is KGHSH and CDR2 is LQKENI. The CDR3 DNA sequence: TGTGCCAGCTCATATGGAACAGGGAAAACTGAAGCTTTCTTT. Encoded protein: CASSYGTGKTEAFF.

The V and J genes are TRBV7-8 and TRBJ2-7, with 8 positions matching TRBD1. Trimming at V came to 5 bases and at J to 4 bases, leaving 4 bases not matched to a gene. In germline, CDR1 is SGHVS, CDR2 FQNEAQ. This CDR3 has 13 residues. The CDR3 here is CASSPRGLYEQYF. In DNA, the CDR3 is TGTGCCAGCAGCCCCAGGGGGCTGTACGAGCAGTACTTC.

Only one count was recorded for this clone. Relative to the germline gene, one junction end is altered; a read error may explain this. The V call is TRBV4-1, the J call TRBJ2-5; D may be TRBD2 (6 bases). The CDR3 is 11 amino acids. CDR1 is MGHRA, CDR2 YSYEKL, per germline. The CDR3 nucleotides are TGCGCCAGCAGCCAAGAGGGGGGTTTGAACTTC. Translating gives CASSQEGGLNF.

The chain is built from TRBV6-5 and TRBJ1-2; maybe TRBD1 (5 bases). Between the trimmed V and J ends, which lost 9 bases and 1 base, there was a span of 15 bases. Germline values: CDR1 MNHEY, CDR2 SVGAGI. The CDR3 sequence is 14 residues long. In nucleotides, the CDR3 is TGTGCCAGTCGCGAGGGGCTGAATAACTATGGCTACACCTTC. Protein: CASREGLNNYGYTF.